These 9 T cell receptor beta chains were all obtained from the same sample, sequenced in a study of lung T cells in sarcoidosis with Löfgren's syndrome (dated by TCRdb to 2015 to 2018). Reads for this sample came from an Illumina MiSeq. Using fastp at Q25 and MiXCR, TCRdb reprocessed the public reads and kept productive beta chains. A single entry per CDR3 protein holds the most common genes and DNA from its merged rows. Present in this sample are roughly 63,000 distinct CDR3 sequences, 21% of which were seen just once. The ten largest clones take up about 2.5% of the sample. Sequenced material: CD4+ T cells from PBMCs. The receptors were gathered from a human donor with sarcoidosis (Löfgren's syndrome or another form), or a control subject (not recorded which).

In its sample, this clonotype was seen a few times. The V and J genes are TRBV5-6 and TRBJ2-3; a weak D match, TRBD2 (6 bases). V was pared by 0 bases and J by 3 bases, with 11 bases between. The germline V gene has CDR1 SGHDT and CDR2 YYEEEE. This CDR3 contains 15 residues. CDR3 region: CASSLGLDRTDTQYF. The CDR3 region has the DNA TGTGCCAGCAGCTTGGGACTAGATAGGACAGATACGCAGTATTTT.

The sample holds many counts of this clonotype. The chain uses TRBV7-8 and TRBJ2-7, with 7 bases identical to TRBD2. This CDR3 has 14 amino acids. V shed 0 bases, J shed 3 bases, and the junction held 2 bases outside the gene matches. CDR1 and CDR2 (germline): SGHVS, FQNEAQ. CDR3 protein: CASSLARTSYEQYV. The CDR3 DNA reads as TGTGCCAGCAGCTTAGCTCGGACTAGCTACGAGCAGTACGTC.

By share of the sample, this clonotype is medium-sized. The chain recombines TRBV15 with TRBJ2-7, with TRBD2 matching over 7 bases. Per the germline V gene, CDR1 is LNHNV and CDR2 is YYDKDF (reference sequence). The CDR3 length is 15 residues. Trimming at V came to 0 bases and at J to 4 bases, leaving 6 bases not matched to a gene. CDR3 coding DNA: TGTGCCACCAGCAGAGATCCTGGCGGGAGTTACGAGCAGTACTTC. Its translation: CATSRDPGGSYEQYF. The whole variable domain, filled in from reference TRBV15 and TRBJ2-7, reads DAMVIQNPRYQVTQFGKPVTLSCSQTLNHNVMYWYQQKSSQAPKLLFHYYDKDFNNEADTPDNFQSRRPNTSFCFLDIRSPGLGDTAMYLCATSRDPGGSYEQYFGPGTRLTVT.

This clonotype was found many times. The chain recombines TRBV7-9 with TRBJ2-3; D remains ambiguous. The V end lost 2 bases, the J end lost 3 bases, and 9 bases lay between the germline ends. Germline V CDR1 and CDR2: SEHNR, FQNEAQ (reference sequence). The CDR3 contains 14 residues. The CDR3 nucleotides are TGTGCCAGCAGCTTAACCAGTGGGACAGATACGCAGTATTTT. This gives the protein CASSLTSGTDTQYF.

About this clonotype: One end of the junction is discordant with germline, which a read error may explain. The chain recombines TRBV19 with TRBJ2-1, with D possibly being TRBD2 (7 bases). CDR3 length equals 13 residues. CDR1 and CDR2 from the germline V gene are LNHDA and SQIVND (reference sequence). The CDR3 DNA follows: TGTGCCAGTAGAAGGGGGGGGGGCAATGAGCAGCTCTTC. Translated: CASRRGGGNEQLF.

This clonotype was detected many times. The chain couples TRBV28 to TRBJ1-6; D gene uncertain. The CDR3 is 12 residues long. Germline V gives CDR1 MDHEN, CDR2 SYDVKM. Trimming cost V 7 bases and J 5 bases, with 6 bases left between them. CDR3 bases: TGTGCCAGCATGCAGGATAATTCACCCCTCCACTTT. Residues: CASMQDNSPLHF. Full variable domain (rest looked up from reference TRBV28 and TRBJ1-6): DVKVTQSSRYLVKRTGEKVFLECVQDMDHENMFWYRQDPGLGLRLIYFSYDVKMKEKGDIPEGYSVSREKKERFSLILESASTNQTSMYLCASMQDNSPLHFGNGTRLTVT.

This clonotype was recorded at least ten times. The chain employs TRBV27 and TRBJ2-3; no reliable D call. Germline V gene lookup returns CDR1 MNHEY and CDR2 SMNVEV (reference sequence). The CDR3 consists of 15 residues. V was cut by 0 bases and J by 3 bases, with 10 bases left in between. The CDR3 nucleotides are TGTGCCAGCAGTTTATCGGACCCCCAAACAGATACGCAGTATTTT. Protein sequence: CASSLSDPQTDTQYF.

This clonotype has a count of ten or more. The V call is TRBV7-2, the J call TRBJ2-1; 12 bases match TRBD2. The CDR3 length is 15 residues. CDR1 and CDR2 from the germline V gene are SGHTA and FQGNSA. V gave up 4 bases and J gave up 3 bases; unmatched junction bases: 1. CDR3 region: CASSSTSGSYNEQFF. DNA for the CDR3: TGTGCCAGCAGCTCGACTAGCGGGAGCTACAATGAGCAGTTCTTC. Complete variable domain (other parts from reference TRBV7-2 and TRBJ2-1): GAGVSQSPSNKVTEKGKDVELRCDPISGHTALYWYRQSLGQGLEFLIYFQGNSAPDKSGLPSDRFSAERTGGSVSTLTIQRTQQEDSAVYLCASSSTSGSYNEQFFGPGTRLTVL.

The sample holds a few counts of this clonotype. The V gene is TRBV29-1, the J gene TRBJ2-7, with 9 bases fitting TRBD2. The ends lost 4 bases at V and 4 bases at J; junction bases unmatched: 8. Germline CDR1 is SQVTM and CDR2 is ANQGSEA. The CDR3 extends over 14 amino acids. The CDR3 DNA reads as TGCAGCGTTGTGATCGGACTAGCGACGTACGAGCAGTACTTC. Its translation is CSVVIGLATYEQYF.